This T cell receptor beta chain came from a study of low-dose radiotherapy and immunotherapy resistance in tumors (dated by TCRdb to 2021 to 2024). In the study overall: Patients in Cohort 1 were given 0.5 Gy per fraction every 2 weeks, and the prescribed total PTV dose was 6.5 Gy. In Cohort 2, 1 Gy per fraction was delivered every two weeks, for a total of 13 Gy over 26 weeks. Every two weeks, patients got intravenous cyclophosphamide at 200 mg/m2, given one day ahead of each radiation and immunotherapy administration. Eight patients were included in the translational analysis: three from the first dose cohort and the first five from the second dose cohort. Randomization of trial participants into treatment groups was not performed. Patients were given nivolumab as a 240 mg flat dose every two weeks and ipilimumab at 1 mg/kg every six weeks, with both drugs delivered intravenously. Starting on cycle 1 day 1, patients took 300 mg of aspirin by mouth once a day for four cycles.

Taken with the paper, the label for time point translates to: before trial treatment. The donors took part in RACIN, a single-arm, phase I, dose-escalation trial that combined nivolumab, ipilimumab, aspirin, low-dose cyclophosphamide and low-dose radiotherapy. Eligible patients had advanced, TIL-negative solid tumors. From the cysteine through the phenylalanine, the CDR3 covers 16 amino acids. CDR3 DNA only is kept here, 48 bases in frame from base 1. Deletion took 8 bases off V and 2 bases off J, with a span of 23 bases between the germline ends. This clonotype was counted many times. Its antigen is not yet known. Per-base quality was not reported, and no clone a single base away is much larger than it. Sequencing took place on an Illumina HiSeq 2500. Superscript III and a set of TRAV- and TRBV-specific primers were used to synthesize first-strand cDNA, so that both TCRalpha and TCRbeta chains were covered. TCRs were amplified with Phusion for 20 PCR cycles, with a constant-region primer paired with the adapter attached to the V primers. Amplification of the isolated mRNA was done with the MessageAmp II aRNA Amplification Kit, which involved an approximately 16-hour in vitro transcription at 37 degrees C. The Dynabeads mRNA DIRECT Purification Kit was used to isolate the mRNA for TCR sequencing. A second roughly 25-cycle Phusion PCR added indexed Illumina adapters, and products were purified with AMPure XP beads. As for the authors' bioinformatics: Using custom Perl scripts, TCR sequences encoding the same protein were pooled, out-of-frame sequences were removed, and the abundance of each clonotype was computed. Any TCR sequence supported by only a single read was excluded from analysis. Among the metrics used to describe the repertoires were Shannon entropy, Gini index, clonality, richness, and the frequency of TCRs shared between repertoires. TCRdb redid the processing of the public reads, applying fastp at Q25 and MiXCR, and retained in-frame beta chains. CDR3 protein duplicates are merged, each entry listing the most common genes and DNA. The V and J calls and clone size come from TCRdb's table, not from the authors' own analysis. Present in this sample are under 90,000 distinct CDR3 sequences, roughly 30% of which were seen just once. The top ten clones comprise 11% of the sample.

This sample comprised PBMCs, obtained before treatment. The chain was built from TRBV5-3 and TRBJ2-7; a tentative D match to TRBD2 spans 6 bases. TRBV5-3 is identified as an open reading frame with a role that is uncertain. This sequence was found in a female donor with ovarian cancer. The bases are TGTGCCAGCACCCCTAGTCGGGGGTCCCGGGCCTACGAGCAGTACTTC. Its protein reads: CASTPSRGSRAYEQYF.